This T cell receptor (beta chain) appears in the sequencing data of a study of T cells after yellow fever vaccination. Regarding the study as a whole: Abundant clonotypes from the bulk population could get into FACS-sorted repertoires as contaminants.

As for this clonotype: What it binds is not known.

The 5'RACE template-switching step produced TCR cDNA and added a universal primer site and UMIs. TCRdb independently ran MiXCR on the 5' RACE reads; one entry per CDR3 protein. Among about 320,000 distinct CDR3 sequences listed, approximately 4% were seen once. The V and J ends lost 3 bases and 4 bases respectively, with 9 bases between them. CDR1 is SGHTA, CDR2 FQGNSA, per germline. This CDR3 comprises 13 residues. Sequencing was performed on PBMCs, taken 15 days after the yellow fever booster vaccination. The TCR originated in a man younger than 30 who received the YFV17D yellow fever vaccine. The chain has TRBV7-2 and TRBJ2-5; possible D gene TRBD1, 6 bases. This chain's CDR3 is CASSLMDRETQYF. The CDR3 nucleotides are TGTGCCAGCAGCTTGATGGACAGAGAGACCCAGTACTTC.